This T cell receptor beta chain was identified in a study of blood T cell repertoires in COVID-19. The wider study: The analysed material was cDNA or gDNA that came from T cells, B-cell-depleted T cells, or PBMCs.

CDR3 length equals 15 residues. The V gene's germline CDR1 is KGHSH and CDR2 LQKENI. V was pared by 0 bases and J by 5 bases, with 5 bases of the junction left unmatched. Authors' data handling: Amplifying reference gene primers gave estimates of nucleated cell counts. TCRdb's copy holds only in-frame clones and misses some; the assay was immunoSEQ multiplex PCR. The V and J calls and clone size are taken from that table; D and trimming were inferred from the DNA. The sample lists over 250,000 clones, more than 75% occurring once. This chain connects TRBV18 to TRBJ1-2; TRBD1 matches 8 bases. This TCR was recovered from a middle-aged man who had recovered from COVID-19. Sequenced sample: peripheral blood. This chain's CDR3 is CASSPPQGAGYGYTF. CDR3 in DNA: TGTGCCAGCTCACCACCGCAGGGGGCCGGGTATGGCTACACCTTC.